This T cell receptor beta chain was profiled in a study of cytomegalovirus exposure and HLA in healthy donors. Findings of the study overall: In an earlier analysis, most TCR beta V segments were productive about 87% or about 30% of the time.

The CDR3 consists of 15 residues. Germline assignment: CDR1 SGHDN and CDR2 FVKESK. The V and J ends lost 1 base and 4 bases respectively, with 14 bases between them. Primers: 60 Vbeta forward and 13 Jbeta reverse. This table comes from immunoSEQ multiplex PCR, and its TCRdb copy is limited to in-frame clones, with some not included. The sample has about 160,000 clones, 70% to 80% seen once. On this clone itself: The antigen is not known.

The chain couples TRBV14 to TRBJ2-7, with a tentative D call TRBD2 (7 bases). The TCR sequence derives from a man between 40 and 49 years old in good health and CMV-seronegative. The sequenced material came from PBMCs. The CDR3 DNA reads TGTGCCAGCAGCCAAGGCGGGGGACATATTTACGAGCAGTACTTC. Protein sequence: CASSQGGGHIYEQYF.